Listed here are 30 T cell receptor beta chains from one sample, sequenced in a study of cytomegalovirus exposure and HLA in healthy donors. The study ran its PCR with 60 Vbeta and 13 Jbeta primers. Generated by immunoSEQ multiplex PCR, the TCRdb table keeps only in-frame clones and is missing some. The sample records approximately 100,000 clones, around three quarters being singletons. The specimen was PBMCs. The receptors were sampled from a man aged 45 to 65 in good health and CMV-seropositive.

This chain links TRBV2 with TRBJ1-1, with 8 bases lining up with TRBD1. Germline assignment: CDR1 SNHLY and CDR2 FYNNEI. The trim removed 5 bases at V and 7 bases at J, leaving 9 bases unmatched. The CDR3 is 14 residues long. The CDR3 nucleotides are TGTGCCAGCAGTTTTCAGGGGGCGCAGGTTGAAGCTTTCTTT. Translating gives CASSFQGAQVEAFF.

CDR3 nucleotides: TGTGCCAGTAGTATAGATAGCGGGAGAATTACAGATACGCAGTATTTT. This sequence encodes CASSIDSGRITDTQYF. This chain links TRBV19 with TRBJ2-3; 9 positions match TRBD2. Trimming at V came to 0 bases and at J to 3 bases, leaving 4 bases not matched to a gene. Germline assignment: CDR1 LNHDA and CDR2 SQIVND (reference sequence). The CDR3 totals 16 residues.

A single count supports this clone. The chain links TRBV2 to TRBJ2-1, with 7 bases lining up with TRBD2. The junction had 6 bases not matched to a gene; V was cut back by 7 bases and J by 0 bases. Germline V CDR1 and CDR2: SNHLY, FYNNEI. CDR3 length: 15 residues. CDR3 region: CASKVGGSSYNEQFF. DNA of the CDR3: TGTGCCAGCAAGGTTGGCGGGAGCTCCTACAATGAGCAGTTCTTC.

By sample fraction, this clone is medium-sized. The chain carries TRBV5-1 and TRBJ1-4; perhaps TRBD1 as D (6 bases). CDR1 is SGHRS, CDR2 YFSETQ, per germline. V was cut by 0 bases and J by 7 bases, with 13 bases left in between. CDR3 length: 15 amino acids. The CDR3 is CASSLGGGSGEKLFF. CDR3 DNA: TGCGCCAGCAGCTTGGGAGGGGGATCGGGTGAAAAACTGTTTTTT.

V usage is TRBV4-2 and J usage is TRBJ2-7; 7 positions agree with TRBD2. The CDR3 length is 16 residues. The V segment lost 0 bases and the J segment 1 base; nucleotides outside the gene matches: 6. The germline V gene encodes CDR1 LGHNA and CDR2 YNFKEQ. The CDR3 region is CASSQETGLGSYEQYF. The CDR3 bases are TGTGCCAGCAGCCAAGAAACCGGACTAGGATCCTACGAGCAGTACTTC.

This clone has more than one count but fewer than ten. CDR3 DNA sequence: TGCGCCAGCAGCCCCGGGACAGGTGCCAGAGAGAACACTGAAGCTTTCTTT. The encoded protein is CASSPGTGARENTEAFF. The chain recombines TRBV4-1 with TRBJ1-1; 8 positions match TRBD1. The CDR3 is 17 residues long. The V and J ends lost 4 bases and 1 base, in that order; junction bases with no gene match: 11. Germline V lookup: CDR1 MGHRA, CDR2 YSYEKL.

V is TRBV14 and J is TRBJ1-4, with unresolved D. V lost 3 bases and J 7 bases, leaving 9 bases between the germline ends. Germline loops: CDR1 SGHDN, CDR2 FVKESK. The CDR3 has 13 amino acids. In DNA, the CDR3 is TGTGCCAGCAGCCACATTGTCGGTGAAAAACTGTTTTTT. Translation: CASSHIVGEKLFF.

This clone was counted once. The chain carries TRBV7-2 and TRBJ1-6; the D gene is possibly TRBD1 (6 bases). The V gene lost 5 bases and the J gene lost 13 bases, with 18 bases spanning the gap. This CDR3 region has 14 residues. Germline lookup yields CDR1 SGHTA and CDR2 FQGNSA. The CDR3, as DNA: TGTGCCAGCAGCGCAGAGGGGGGGTTTGCTCCCCTCCACTTT. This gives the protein CASSAEGGFAPLHF.

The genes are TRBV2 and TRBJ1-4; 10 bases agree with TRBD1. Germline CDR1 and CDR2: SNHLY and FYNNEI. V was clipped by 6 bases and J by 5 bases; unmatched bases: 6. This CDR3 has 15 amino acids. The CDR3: CASSRQGARNEKLFF. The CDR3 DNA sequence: TGTGCCAGCAGCCGACAGGGGGCAAGGAATGAAAAACTGTTTTTT.

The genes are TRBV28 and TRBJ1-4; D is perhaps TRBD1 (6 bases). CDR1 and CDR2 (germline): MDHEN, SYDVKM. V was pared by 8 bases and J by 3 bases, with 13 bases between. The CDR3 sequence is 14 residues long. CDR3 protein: CASGGASSNEKLFF. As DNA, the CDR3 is TGTGCCAGCGGGGGGGCGAGCTCTAATGAAAAACTGTTTTTT. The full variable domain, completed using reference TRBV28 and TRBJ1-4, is DVKVTQSSRYLVKRTGEKVFLECVQDMDHENMFWYRQDPGLGLRLIYFSYDVKMKEKGDIPEGYSVSREKKERFSLILESASTNQTSMYLCASGGASSNEKLFFGSGTQLSVL.

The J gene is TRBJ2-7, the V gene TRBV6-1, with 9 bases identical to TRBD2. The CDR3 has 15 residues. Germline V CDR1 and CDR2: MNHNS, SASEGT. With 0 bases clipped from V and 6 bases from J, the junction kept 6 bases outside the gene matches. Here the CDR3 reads CASSEAGTSRFEQYF. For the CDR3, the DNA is TGTGCCAGCAGTGAAGCGGGGACTAGCAGATTCGAGCAGTACTTC.

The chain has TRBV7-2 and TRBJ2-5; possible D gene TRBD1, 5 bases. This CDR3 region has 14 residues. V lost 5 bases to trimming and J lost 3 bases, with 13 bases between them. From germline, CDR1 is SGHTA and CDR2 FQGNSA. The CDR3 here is CASSQAGRKETQYF. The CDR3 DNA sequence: TGTGCCAGCAGCCAGGCAGGGCGAAAAGAGACCCAGTACTTC. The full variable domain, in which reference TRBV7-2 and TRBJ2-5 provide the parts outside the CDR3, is GAGVSQSPSNKVTEKGKDVELRCDPISGHTALYWYRQSLGQGLEFLIYFQGNSAPDKSGLPSDRFSAERTGGSVSTLTIQRTQQEDSAVYLCASSQAGRKETQYFGPGTRLLVL.

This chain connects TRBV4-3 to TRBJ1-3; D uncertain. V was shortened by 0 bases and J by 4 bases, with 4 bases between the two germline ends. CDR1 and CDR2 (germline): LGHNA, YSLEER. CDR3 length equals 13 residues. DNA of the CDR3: TGCGCCAGCAGCCAAGAACGGGGAAACACCATATATTTT. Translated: CASSQERGNTIYF.

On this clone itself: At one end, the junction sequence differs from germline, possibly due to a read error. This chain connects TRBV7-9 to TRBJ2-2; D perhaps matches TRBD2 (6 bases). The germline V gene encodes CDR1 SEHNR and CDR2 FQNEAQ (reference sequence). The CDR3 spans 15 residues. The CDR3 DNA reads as TGTTCCAGCAGCTTTGGAGCGGGGAACACCGGGGAGCTGTTTTTT. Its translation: CSSSFGAGNTGELFF.

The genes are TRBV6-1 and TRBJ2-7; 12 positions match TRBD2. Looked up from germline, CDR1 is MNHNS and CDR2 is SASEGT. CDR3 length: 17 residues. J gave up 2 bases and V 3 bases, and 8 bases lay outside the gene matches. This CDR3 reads CASSEPGTSGLPYEQYF. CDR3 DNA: TGTGCCAGCAGTGAGCCCGGGACTAGCGGGCTCCCCTACGAGCAGTACTTC.

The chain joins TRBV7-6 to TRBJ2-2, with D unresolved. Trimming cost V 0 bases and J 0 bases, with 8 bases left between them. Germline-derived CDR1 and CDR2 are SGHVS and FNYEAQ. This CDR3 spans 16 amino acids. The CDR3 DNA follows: TGTGCCAGCAGCTTAGCTGGCCCCTCGAACACCGGGGAGCTGTTTTTT. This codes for CASSLAGPSNTGELFF.

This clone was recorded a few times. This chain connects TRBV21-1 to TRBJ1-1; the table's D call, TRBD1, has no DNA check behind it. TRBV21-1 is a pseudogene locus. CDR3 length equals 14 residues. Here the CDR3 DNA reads TGTGCCAGCAGCAAATTACAGCAGAACACTGAAGCTTTCTTT. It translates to CASSKLQQNTEAFF.

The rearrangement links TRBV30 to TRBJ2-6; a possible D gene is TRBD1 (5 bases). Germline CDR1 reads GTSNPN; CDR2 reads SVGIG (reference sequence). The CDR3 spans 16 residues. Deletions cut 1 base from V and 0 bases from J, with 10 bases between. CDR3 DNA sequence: TGTGCCTGGAGTGGACAGCTCCTCTCTGGGGCCAACGTCCTGACTTTC. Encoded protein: CAWSGQLLSGANVLTF.

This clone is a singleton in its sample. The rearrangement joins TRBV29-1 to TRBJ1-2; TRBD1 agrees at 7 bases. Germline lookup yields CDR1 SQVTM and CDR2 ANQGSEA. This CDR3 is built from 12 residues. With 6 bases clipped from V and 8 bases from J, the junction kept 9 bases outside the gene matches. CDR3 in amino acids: CSVKFTGDGYTF. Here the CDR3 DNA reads TGCAGCGTGAAATTTACAGGGGACGGCTACACCTTC.

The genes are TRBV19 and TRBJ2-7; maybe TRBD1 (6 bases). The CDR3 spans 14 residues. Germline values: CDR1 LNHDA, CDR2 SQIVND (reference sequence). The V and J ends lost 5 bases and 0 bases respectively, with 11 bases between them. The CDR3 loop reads CASSYGTNSYEQYF. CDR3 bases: TGTGCCAGTAGTTACGGGACAAACTCCTACGAGCAGTACTTC.

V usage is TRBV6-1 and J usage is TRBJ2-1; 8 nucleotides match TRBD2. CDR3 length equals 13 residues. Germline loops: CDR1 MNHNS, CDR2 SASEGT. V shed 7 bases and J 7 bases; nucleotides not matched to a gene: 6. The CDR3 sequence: CASISGGGNEQFF. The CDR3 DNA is TGTGCCAGCATTAGTGGCGGGGGGAATGAGCAGTTCTTC.

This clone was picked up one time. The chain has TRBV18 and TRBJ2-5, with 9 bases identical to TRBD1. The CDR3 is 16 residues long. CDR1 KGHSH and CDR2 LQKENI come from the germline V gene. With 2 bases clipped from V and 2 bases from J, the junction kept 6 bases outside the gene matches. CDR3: CASSPTGQGLQETQYF. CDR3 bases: TGTGCCAGCTCACCAACGGGACAGGGCCTACAAGAGACCCAGTACTTC.

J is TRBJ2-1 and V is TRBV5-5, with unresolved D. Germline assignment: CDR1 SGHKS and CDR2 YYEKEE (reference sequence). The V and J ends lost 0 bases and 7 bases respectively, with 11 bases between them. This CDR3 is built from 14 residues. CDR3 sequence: CASSLVGRSNEQFF. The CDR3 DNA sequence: TGTGCCAGCAGCTTGGTGGGCAGGTCGAATGAGCAGTTCTTC.

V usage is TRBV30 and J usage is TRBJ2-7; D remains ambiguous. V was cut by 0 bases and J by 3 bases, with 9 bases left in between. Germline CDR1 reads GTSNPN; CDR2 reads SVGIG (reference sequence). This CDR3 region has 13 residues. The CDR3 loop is CAWSVRYGYEQYF. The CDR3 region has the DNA TGTGCCTGGAGTGTGCGCTACGGCTACGAGCAGTACTTC.

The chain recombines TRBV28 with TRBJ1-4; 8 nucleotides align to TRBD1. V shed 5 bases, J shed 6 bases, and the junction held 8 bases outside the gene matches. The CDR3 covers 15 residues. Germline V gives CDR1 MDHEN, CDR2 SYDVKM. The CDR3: CASSLPTGAYEKLFF. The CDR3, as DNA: TGTGCCAGCAGTCTCCCGACAGGGGCTTATGAAAAACTGTTTTTT.

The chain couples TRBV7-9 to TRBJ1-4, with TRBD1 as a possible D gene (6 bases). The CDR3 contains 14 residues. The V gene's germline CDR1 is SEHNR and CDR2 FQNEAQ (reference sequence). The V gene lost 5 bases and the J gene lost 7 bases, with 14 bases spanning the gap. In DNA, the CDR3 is TGTGCCAGCAGCCAACAGGGAGCTCTTGAAAAACTGTTTTTT. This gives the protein CASSQQGALEKLFF.

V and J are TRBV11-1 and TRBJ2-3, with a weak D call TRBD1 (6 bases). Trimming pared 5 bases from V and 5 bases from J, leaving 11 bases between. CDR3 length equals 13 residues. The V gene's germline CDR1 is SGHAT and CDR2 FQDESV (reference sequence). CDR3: CASSHTTGDTQYF. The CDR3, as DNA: TGTGCCAGCAGCCATACGACAGGAGATACGCAGTATTTT.

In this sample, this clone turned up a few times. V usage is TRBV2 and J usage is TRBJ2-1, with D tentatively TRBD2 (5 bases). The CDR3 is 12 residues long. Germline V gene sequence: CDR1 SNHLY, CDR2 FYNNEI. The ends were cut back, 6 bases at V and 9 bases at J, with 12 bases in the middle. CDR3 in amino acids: CASSLLDGEQFF. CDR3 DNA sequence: TGTGCCAGCAGCCTACTAGACGGTGAGCAGTTCTTC. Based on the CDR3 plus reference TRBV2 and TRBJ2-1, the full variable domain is EPEVTQTPSHQVTQMGQEVILRCVPISNHLYFYWYRQILGQKVEFLVSFYNNEISEKSEIFDDQFSVERPDGSNFTLKIRSTKLEDSAMYFCASSLLDGEQFFGPGTRLTVL.

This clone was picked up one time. The CDR3 reads CASSPGVTGYEQYF. Written as DNA, the CDR3 is TGTGCCAGCAGTCCGGGGGTGACGGGCTACGAGCAGTACTTC. The chain recombines TRBV28 with TRBJ2-7; D may be TRBD2 (6 bases). This CDR3 contains 14 residues. Germline V gene sequence: CDR1 MDHEN, CDR2 SYDVKM. Trimming stripped 5 bases from V and 3 bases from J, with 14 bases between.

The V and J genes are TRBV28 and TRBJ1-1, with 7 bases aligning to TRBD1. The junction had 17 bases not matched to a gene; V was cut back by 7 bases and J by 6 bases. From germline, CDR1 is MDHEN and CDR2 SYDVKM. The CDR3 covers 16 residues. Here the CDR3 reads CASTISYRGPLAEAFF. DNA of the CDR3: TGTGCCAGCACCATATCCTACAGGGGCCCCCTAGCTGAAGCTTTCTTT.